A single sample is the source of the 6 T cell receptor beta chains below, sequenced in a study of cytotoxic CD8 clonotypes in ibrutinib-treated CLL. The assay was immunoSEQ multiplex PCR, and TCRdb's table has in-frame clones only and misses some. The sample lists 50,000 to 65,000 clones, 45% to 60% occurring once. Here the sequenced sample was PBMCs, taken after 12 months of ibrutinib treatment. The source is a human donor with chronic lymphocytic leukemia.

J is TRBJ1-2 and V is TRBV5-1; D is unresolved. V lost 4 bases and J 3 bases, leaving 16 bases between the germline ends. Looked up from germline, CDR1 is SGHRS and CDR2 is YFSETQ. The CDR3 has 15 residues. The CDR3 region is CASSHRPETHYGYTF. Written as DNA, the CDR3 is TGCGCCAGCAGCCACCGCCCGGAGACCCACTATGGCTACACCTTC.

The chain has TRBV29-1 and TRBJ1-2; D is unclear. The ends were cut back, 4 bases at V and 8 bases at J, with 11 bases in the middle. This CDR3 comprises 11 residues. Per the germline V gene, CDR1 is SQVTM and CDR2 is ANQGSEA. The CDR3 nucleotides read TGCAGCGTTGGGGCACGGAGGGGCTACACCTTC. It is translated as CSVGARRGYTF.

This clone was detected only once. This chain uses TRBV11-2 with TRBJ2-1; 8 bases align to TRBD2. The CDR3 totals 15 residues. Germline V lookup: CDR1 SGHAT, CDR2 FQNNGV. V was clipped by 6 bases and J by 4 bases; unmatched bases: 8. This CDR3 is CASSHGGVAYNEQFF. CDR3 bases: TGTGCCAGCAGTCACGGGGGGGTGGCTTACAATGAGCAGTTCTTC.

This chain connects TRBV21-1 to TRBJ2-5; the listed D gene, TRBD2, was not tested against the DNA. TRBV21-1 is assigned pseudogene status. The CDR3 is 14 residues long. The CDR3 coding sequence is TGTGCCAGCAGCAGGAGGGACGGGCAAGAGACCCAGTACTTC. This codes for CASSRRDGQETQYF.

This clone occurred a few times. The chain recombines TRBV7-2 with TRBJ1-3; possible D gene TRBD1, 6 bases. Germline V gene sequence: CDR1 SGHTA, CDR2 FQGNSA. Trimming left V 2 bases short and J 1 base short, with 6 bases between. The CDR3 runs to 14 residues. The DNA of the CDR3 is TGTGCCAGCAGCTTACAGGGGTCTGGAAACACCATATATTTT. Amino acid sequence: CASSLQGSGNTIYF.

The sample holds one count of this clone. V gene TRBV28 combines with J gene TRBJ2-3; TRBD2 might be the D (7 bases). The germline CDR1 and CDR2 sequences are MDHEN and SYDVKM. Trimming left V 3 bases short and J 0 bases short, with 19 bases between. The CDR3 contains 18 residues. CDR3 protein: CASSFGGRALSSTDTQYF. CDR3 in DNA: TGTGCCAGCAGTTTCGGGGGGCGGGCGCTGTCTAGCACAGATACGCAGTATTTT.